One and the same sample provided the 9 T cell receptor beta chains below, sequenced in a study of blood T cells in healthy people across ages. Next came a second PCR, run for about 7 to 12 cycles, which used a sample-barcoded 5' primer along with a J-beta primer mix. Each CDR3 protein is one row after TCRdb ran MiXCR on the 5' RACE reads. The sample carries 1.5 million to 2 million distinct CDR3 sequences, roughly 27% recorded once. The sequenced sample consisted of blood. These receptors were obtained from a woman aged 25 to 39 in good health.

The chain carries TRBV14 and TRBJ2-5, with D possibly being TRBD1 or TRBD2 (6 bases each). V lost 4 bases and J 4 bases, leaving 16 bases between the germline ends. This CDR3 region has 15 residues. Germline lookup yields CDR1 SGHDN and CDR2 FVKESK. This CDR3 reads CASSLDSGAGETQYF. DNA for the CDR3: TGTGCCAGCAGCCTTGATTCGGGGGCCGGAGAGACCCAGTACTTC.

Remarks on this clonotype: Because the CDR3's place on the DNA is in doubt, the DNA is left out and the CDR3 is given as listed by TCRdb. The chain couples TRBV12-3 or TRBV12-4 to TRBJ2-1; the table's D call, TRBD2, has no DNA check behind it. The CDR3 contains 13 residues when both ends are counted. The CDR3 loop reads CASSSSERDEQFF.

This clonotype appeared a few times. This chain joins TRBV6-2 or TRBV6-3 and TRBJ2-7, with 7 bases matching TRBD1. CDR1 is MNHEY and CDR2 is SVGEGT in the germline V gene. V dropped 6 bases and J dropped 4; count of bases not matched to a gene: 3. The length of the CDR3 is 12 residues. The CDR3 is CASRDRKYEQYF. The CDR3 bases are TGTGCCAGCAGGGACAGGAAATACGAGCAGTACTTC.

The chain has TRBV5-6 and TRBJ2-5; 8 bases map to TRBD1. Germline CDR1 is SGHDT and CDR2 is YYEEEE. J gave up 2 bases and V 2 bases, and 14 bases lay outside the gene matches. CDR3 length: 18 amino acids. The CDR3 nucleotides read TGTGCCAGCAGCTTTAGGACAGGGCAGTATTCCCTACAAGAGACCCAGTACTTC. Its protein is CASSFRTGQYSLQETQYF.

This clonotype was counted between two and nine times. V usage is TRBV20-1 and J usage is TRBJ2-7; 11 positions match TRBD2. Germline V lookup: CDR1 DFQATT, CDR2 SNEGSKA (reference sequence). The CDR3 runs to 14 residues. The junction had 7 bases not matched to a gene; V was cut back by 6 bases and J by 3 bases. The CDR3 nucleotides are TGCAGTGCGGAAAATAGCGGGAGGGACTACGAGCAGTACTTC. This sequence encodes CSAENSGRDYEQYF.

This clonotype was found a few times. The chain joins TRBV11-2 to TRBJ2-5; 7 bases agree with TRBD1. In germline, CDR1 is SGHAT, CDR2 FQNNGV. Trimming took 5 bases from V and 5 from J; bases not matched to a gene: 11. The CDR3 extends over 15 amino acids. In nucleotides, the CDR3 is TGTGCCAGCAGCCCAAGACAGGGTTGGACGGAGACCCAGTACTTC. This codes for CASSPRQGWTETQYF.

This chain connects TRBV5-1 to TRBJ2-3, with TRBD2 identical over 9 bases. With V trimmed by 6 bases and J by 5 bases, 7 bases remained unmatched. Germline CDR1 SGHRS, CDR2 YFSETQ. This CDR3 contains 14 residues. The CDR3 loop reads CASIGIAGEDTQYF. The CDR3 DNA reads TGCGCCAGCATCGGGATAGCGGGAGAAGATACGCAGTATTTT. Full variable domain (remainder filled in from reference TRBV5-1 and TRBJ2-3): KAGVTQTPRYLIKTRGQQVTLSCSPISGHRSVSWYQQTPGQGLQFLFEYFSETQRNKGNFPGRFSGRQFSNSRSEMNVSTLELGDSALYLCASIGIAGEDTQYFGPGTRLTVL.

There are a few counts of this clonotype. V and J are TRBV20-1 and TRBJ2-7; either TRBD1 or TRBD2 may fit D (5 bases each). Germline V gene sequence: CDR1 DFQATT, CDR2 SNEGSKA (reference sequence). The CDR3 runs to 16 residues. Trimming shortened V by 1 base and J by 0 bases, and 16 bases separated the two germline ends. This CDR3 reads CSARGGLGMSSYEQYF. CDR3 DNA: TGCAGTGCTAGAGGGGGCCTCGGGATGAGCTCCTACGAGCAGTACTTC.

This clonotype was recorded at least ten times. The junction does not match germline at one end; this may be a read error. The chain uses TRBV5-1 and TRBJ2-2; a weak D match, TRBD1 (5 bases). CDR3 length equals 13 residues. CDR1 is SGHRS, CDR2 YFSETQ, per germline. The CDR3 reads CASSLGDTGELFF. The CDR3 bases are TGTGCCAGCAGCTTAGGGGACACCGGGGAGCTGTTTTTT. Variable domain in full (rest from reference TRBV5-1 and TRBJ2-2): KAGVTQTPRYLIKTRGQQVTLSCSPISGHRSVSWYQQTPGQGLQFLFEYFSETQRNKGNFPGRFSGRQFSNSRSEMNVSTLELGDSALYLCASSLGDTGELFFGEGSRLTVL.